This TCR beta chain was recorded in a study of cytomegalovirus exposure and HLA in healthy donors. Germline CDR1 and CDR2: MDHEN and SYDVKM. Trimming took 11 bases from V and 0 from J; bases not matched to a gene: 8. The CDR3 runs to 14 residues. Primers: 60 Vbeta forward and 13 Jbeta reverse. Original data processing: About 11 million of tens of millions of unique TCR beta chains were shared, per a later count. Repertoires were generated with immunoSEQ multiplex PCR, while TCRdb's copy carries only in-frame clones and drops some. D and trimming come from the DNA, and the V and J calls and clone size come from that table. The repertoire holds over 70,000 clones, with approximately 70% as singletons. On this clone itself: Antigen: not known.

Whole-study findings and limits: According to the study, around 150 TCR beta chains were cytomegalovirus-associated. Cytomegalovirus status was reportedly diagnosed by the classifier with high sensitivity and specificity.

The chain employs TRBV28 and TRBJ1-1, with 8 bases matching TRBD1. Sequenced input: PBMCs. This sequence was found in a man aged 25-40 years in good health and CMV-seronegative. For the CDR3, the DNA is TGTGCCGGAAGACAGGGGTCCTTGAACACTGAAGCTTTCTTT. Translating gives CAGRQGSLNTEAFF.